A single sample is the source of the 5 T cell receptor beta chains below, sequenced in a study of blood T cells in healthy people across ages (dated by TCRdb to 2013 to 2016). Library preparation was by 5' RACE. Sequencing took place on an Illumina HiSeq 2500. A second PCR of roughly 7 to 11 cycles was performed with a sample-barcoded 5' primer and a J-beta primer mix. The raw public data were reprocessed by TCRdb itself: fastp quality trimming at Q25, MiXCR clonotype calling, in-frame beta chains only. Every CDR3 protein is listed once, alongside the most common genes and DNA of its rows. In this sample the table shows 1.5 million to 1.9 million distinct CDR3 sequences, approximately 43% of which occur a single time. The ten most abundant clones make up under 5% of the sample. Sequencing was performed on blood. The receptors originated from a young woman in good health.

The chain has TRBV21-1 and TRBJ1-4; TRBD1, the table's D call, was not compared with the DNA. TRBV21-1 counts as a pseudogene. This CDR3 is 17 amino acids long. CDR3 nucleotide sequence: TGTGCCAGCAGCAAATTCAACAGCGACAGGGAGGGTGAAAAACTGTTTTTT. As protein: CASSKFNSDREGEKLFF.

The chain employs TRBV11-2 and TRBJ2-1, with 7 positions matching TRBD1. J was trimmed by 8 bases and V by 5 bases; bases with no gene match: 12. Per germline, CDR1 SGHAT and CDR2 FQNNGV. The CDR3 loop spans 15 amino acids. CDR3 sequence: CASSETGPVGYEQFF. CDR3 DNA sequence: TGTGCCAGCAGCGAGACAGGGCCGGTAGGTTATGAGCAGTTCTTC.

The rearrangement links TRBV5-1 to TRBJ2-3; the D is unclear. The ends were cut back, 4 bases at V and 8 bases at J, with 11 bases in the middle. CDR1 and CDR2 from the germline V gene are SGHRS and YFSETQ. The CDR3 consists of 12 residues. The CDR3 spells CASSQQTGTQYF. The CDR3 DNA sequence: TGCGCCAGCAGCCAGCAGACGGGTACGCAGTATTTT.

This clonotype has at least ten counts. The chain uses TRBV27 and TRBJ2-1, with D maybe TRBD1 (5 bases). V lost 6 bases to trimming and J lost 7 bases, with 13 bases between them. The CDR3 sequence is 13 residues long. CDR1 MNHEY and CDR2 SMNVEV come from the germline V gene (reference sequence). The CDR3 protein is CASRRFGANEQFF. The DNA for the CDR3 is TGTGCCAGCAGGAGATTTGGGGCTAATGAGCAGTTCTTC.

Here the CDR3 reads CASSYTTNTEAFF. The CDR3 DNA follows: TGTGCCAGTAGTTACACAACGAACACTGAAGCTTTCTTT. This chain links TRBV19 with TRBJ1-1; D remains unclear. V lost 5 bases, J lost 1 base, and 8 bases lay in between. The CDR3 covers 13 residues. Germline-derived CDR1 and CDR2 are LNHDA and SQIVND (reference sequence).